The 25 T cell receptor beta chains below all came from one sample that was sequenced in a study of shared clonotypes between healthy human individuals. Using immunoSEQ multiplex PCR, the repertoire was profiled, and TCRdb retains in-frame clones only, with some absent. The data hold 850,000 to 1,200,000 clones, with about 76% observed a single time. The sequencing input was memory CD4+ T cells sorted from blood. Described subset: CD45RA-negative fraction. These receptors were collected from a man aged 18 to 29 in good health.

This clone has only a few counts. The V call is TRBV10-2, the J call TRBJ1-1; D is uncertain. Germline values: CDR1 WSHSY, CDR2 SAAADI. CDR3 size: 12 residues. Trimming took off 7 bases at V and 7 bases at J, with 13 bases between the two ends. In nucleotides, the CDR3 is TGCGCCAGCATTTCTCCCGCCTATGAAGCTTTCTTT. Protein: CASISPAYEAFF.

The CDR3 nucleotides are TGTGCCAGCAGCTTGAGACAGGGAGGCACAGATACGCAGTATTTT. Translating gives CASSLRQGGTDTQYF. The chain uses TRBV7-2 and TRBJ2-3, with TRBD1 matching 7 bases. The V gene's germline CDR1 is SGHTA and CDR2 FQGNSA. V shed 3 bases, J shed 1 base, and the junction held 4 bases outside the gene matches. The CDR3 sequence is 15 residues long.

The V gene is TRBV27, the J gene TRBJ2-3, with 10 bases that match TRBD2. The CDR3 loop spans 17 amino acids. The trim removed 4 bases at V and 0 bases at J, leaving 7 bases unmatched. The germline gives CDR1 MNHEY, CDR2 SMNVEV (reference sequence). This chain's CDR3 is CASSYRSGRASTDTQYF. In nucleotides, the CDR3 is TGTGCCAGCAGTTACAGAAGCGGGAGGGCTAGCACAGATACGCAGTATTTT.

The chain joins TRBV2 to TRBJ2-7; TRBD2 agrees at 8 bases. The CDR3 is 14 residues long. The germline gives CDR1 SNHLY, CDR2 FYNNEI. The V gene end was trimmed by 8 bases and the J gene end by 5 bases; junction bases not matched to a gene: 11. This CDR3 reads CASRGGGGRHEQYF. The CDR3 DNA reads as TGTGCCAGCCGGGGGGGTGGCGGGAGACACGAGCAGTACTTC.

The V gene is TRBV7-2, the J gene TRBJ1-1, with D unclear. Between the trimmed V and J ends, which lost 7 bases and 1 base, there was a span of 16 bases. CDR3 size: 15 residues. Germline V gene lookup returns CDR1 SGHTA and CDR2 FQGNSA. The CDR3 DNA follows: TGTGCCAGCACCTGGAGACGGGGTTCGAACACTGAAGCTTTCTTT. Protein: CASTWRRGSNTEAFF.

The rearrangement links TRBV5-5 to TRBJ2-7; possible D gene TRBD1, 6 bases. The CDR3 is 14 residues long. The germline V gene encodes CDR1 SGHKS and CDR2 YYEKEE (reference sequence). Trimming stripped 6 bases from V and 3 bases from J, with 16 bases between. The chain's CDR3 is CASTMTIQGYEQYF. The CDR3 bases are TGTGCCAGCACCATGACGATACAGGGCTACGAGCAGTACTTC.

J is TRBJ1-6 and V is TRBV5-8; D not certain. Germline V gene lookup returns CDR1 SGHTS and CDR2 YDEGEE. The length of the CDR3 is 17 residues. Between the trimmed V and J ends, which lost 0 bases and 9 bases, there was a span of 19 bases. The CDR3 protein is CASSLARLSTEISPLHF. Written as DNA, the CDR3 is TGTGCCAGCAGCTTGGCGAGGTTAAGTACAGAAATTTCACCCCTCCACTTT.

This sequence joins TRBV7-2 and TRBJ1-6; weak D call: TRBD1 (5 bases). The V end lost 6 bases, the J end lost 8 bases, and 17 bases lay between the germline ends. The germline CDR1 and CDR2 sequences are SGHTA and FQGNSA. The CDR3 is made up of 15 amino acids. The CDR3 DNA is TGTGCCAGCAGTCCGAAGTGGGGCGGCGATTCACCCCTCCACTTT. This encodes CASSPKWGGDSPLHF.

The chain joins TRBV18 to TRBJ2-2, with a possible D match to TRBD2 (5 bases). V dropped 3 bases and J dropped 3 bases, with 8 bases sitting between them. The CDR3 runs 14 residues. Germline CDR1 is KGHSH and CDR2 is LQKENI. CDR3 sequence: CASSPTRDTGELFF. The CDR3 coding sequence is TGTGCCAGCTCACCTACTAGGGACACCGGGGAGCTGTTTTTT.

The CDR3 nucleotides read TGTGCCAGCAGTTCTTTGGGGCAGCGTACTTACAATGAGCAGTTCTTC. Translated: CASSSLGQRTYNEQFF. The chain has TRBV28 and TRBJ2-1; D is perhaps TRBD1 (5 bases). Trimming took off 4 bases at V and 4 bases at J, with 17 bases between the two ends. The CDR3 loop spans 16 amino acids. The germline gives CDR1 MDHEN, CDR2 SYDVKM. Using reference TRBV28 and TRBJ2-1 for the parts outside the CDR3, the full variable domain is DVKVTQSSRYLVKRTGEKVFLECVQDMDHENMFWYRQDPGLGLRLIYFSYDVKMKEKGDIPEGYSVSREKKERFSLILESASTNQTSMYLCASSSLGQRTYNEQFFGPGTRLTVL.

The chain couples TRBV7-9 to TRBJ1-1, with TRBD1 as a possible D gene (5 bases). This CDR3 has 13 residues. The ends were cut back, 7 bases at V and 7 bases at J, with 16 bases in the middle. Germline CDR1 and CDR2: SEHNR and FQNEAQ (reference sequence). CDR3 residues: CASTLNLDSEAFF. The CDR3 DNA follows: TGTGCCAGCACCCTAAATTTAGACAGTGAAGCTTTCTTT. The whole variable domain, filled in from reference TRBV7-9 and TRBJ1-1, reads DTGVSQNPRHKITKRGQNVTFRCDPISEHNRLYWYRQTLGQGPEFLTYFQNEAQLEKSRLLSDRFSAERPKGSFSTLEIQRTEQGDSAMYLCASTLNLDSEAFFGQGTRLTVV.

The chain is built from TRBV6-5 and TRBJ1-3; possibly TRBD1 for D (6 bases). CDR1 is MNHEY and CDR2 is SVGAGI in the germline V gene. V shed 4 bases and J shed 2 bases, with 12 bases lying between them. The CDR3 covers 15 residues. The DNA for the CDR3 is TGTGCCAGCAGTTTGACGGACAGACCTGGAAACACCATATATTTT. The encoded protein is CASSLTDRPGNTIYF.

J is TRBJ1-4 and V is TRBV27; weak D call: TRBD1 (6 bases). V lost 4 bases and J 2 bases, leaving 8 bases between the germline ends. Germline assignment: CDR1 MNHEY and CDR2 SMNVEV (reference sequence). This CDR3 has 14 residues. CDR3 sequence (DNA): TGTGCCAGCAGTTCCCAGGGGACTAATGAAAAACTGTTTTTT. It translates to CASSSQGTNEKLFF.

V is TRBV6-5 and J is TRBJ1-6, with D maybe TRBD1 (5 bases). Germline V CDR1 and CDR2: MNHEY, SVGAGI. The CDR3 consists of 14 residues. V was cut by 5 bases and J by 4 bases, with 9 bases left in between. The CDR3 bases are TGTGCCAGCAGTACGGGGCCGTATAATTCACCCCTCCACTTT. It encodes CASSTGPYNSPLHF.

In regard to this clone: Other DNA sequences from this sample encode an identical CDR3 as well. The DNA of the CDR3 is TGTGCCAGCAGTTTGGTATACGAGCAGTACTTC. Translated, it gives CASSLVYEQYF. V usage is TRBV28 and J usage is TRBJ2-7, with D unclear. Germline V gene lookup returns CDR1 MDHEN and CDR2 SYDVKM. V lost 3 bases to trimming and J lost 4 bases, with 4 bases between them. This CDR3 contains 11 residues.

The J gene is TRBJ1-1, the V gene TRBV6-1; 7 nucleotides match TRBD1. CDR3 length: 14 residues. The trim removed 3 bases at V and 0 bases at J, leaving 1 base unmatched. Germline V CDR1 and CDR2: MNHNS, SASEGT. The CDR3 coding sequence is TGTGCCAGCAGTGACAGGGGGATGAACACTGAAGCTTTCTTT. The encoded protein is CASSDRGMNTEAFF.

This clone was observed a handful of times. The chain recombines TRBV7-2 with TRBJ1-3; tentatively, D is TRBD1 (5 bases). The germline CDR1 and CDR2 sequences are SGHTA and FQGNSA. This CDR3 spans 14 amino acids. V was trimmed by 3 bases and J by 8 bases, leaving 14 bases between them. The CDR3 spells CASSFSAGLDTIYF. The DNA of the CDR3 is TGTGCCAGCAGCTTCTCGGCAGGGCTAGACACCATATATTTT.

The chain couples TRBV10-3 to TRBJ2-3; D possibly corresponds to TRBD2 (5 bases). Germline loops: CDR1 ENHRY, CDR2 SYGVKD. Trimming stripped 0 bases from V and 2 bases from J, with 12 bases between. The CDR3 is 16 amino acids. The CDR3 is CAISESGLAATDTQYF. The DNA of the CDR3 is TGTGCCATCAGTGAGTCAGGGCTAGCTGCCACAGATACGCAGTATTTT.

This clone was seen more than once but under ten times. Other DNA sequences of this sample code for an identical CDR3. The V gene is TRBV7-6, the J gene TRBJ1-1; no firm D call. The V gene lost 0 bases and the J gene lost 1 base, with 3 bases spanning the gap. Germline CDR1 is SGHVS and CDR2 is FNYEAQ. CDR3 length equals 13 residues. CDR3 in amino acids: CASSLARNTEAFF. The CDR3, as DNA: TGTGCCAGCAGCTTAGCGAGGAACACTGAAGCTTTCTTT.

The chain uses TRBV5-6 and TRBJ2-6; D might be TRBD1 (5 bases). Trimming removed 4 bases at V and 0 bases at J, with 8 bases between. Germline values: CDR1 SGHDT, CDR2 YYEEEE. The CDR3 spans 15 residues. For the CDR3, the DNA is TGTGCCAGCAGCCTCAGGGCCTCTGGGGCCAACGTCCTGACTTTC. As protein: CASSLRASGANVLTF.

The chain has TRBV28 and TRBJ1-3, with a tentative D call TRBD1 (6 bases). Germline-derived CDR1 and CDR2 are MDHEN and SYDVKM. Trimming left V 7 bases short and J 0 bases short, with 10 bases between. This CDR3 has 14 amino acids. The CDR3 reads CASTGANSGNTIYF. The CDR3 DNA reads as TGTGCCAGCACGGGGGCCAACTCTGGAAACACCATATATTTT.

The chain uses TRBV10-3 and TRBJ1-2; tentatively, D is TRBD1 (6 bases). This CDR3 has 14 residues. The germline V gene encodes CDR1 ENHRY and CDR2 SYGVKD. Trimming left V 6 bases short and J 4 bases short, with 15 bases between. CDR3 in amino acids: CAISGQSGGYGYTF. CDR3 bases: TGTGCCATCAGCGGACAGTCGGGCGGCTATGGCTACACCTTC.

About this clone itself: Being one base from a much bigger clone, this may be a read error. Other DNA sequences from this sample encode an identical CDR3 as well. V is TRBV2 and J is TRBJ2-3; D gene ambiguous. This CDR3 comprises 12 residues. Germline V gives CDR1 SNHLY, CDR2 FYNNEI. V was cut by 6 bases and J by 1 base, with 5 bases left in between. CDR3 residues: CASSRGTDTQYF. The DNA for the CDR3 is TGTGCCAGCAGCCGGGGCACAGATACGCAGTATTTT.

The CDR3 region has the DNA TGCGCCAGCAGCCGTCGGCCACCCAATCAGCCCCAGCATTTT. This sequence encodes CASSRRPPNQPQHF. The chain employs TRBV23-1 and TRBJ1-5; no definite D call. TRBV23-1 is recorded as an ORF, its role being uncertain. This CDR3 is built from 14 residues. V was clipped by 6 bases and J by 3 bases, with 12 bases between them.

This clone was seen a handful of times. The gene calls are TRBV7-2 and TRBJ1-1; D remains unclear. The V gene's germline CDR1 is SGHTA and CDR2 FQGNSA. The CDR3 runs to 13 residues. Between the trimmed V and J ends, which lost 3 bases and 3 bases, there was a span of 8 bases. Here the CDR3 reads CASSLREDTEAFF. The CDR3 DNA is TGTGCCAGCAGCTTGAGGGAGGACACTGAAGCTTTCTTT. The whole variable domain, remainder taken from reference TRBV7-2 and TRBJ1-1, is GAGVSQSPSNKVTEKGKDVELRCDPISGHTALYWYRQSLGQGLEFLIYFQGNSAPDKSGLPSDRFSAERTGGSVSTLTIQRTQQEDSAVYLCASSLREDTEAFFGQGTRLTVV.